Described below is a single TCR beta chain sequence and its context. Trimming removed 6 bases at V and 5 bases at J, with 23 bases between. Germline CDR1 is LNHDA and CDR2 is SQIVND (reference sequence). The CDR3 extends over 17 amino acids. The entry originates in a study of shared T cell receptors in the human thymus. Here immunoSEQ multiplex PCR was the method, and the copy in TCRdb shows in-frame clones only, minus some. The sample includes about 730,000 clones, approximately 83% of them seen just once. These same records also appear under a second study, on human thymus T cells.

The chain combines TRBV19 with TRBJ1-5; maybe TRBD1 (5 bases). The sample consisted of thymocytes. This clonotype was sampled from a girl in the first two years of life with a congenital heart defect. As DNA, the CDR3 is TGTGCCAGTAGCCCACCACCCGGTGCAGGGCCCTATCAGCCCCAGCATTTT. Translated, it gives CASSPPPGAGPYQPQHF.